This T cell receptor (beta chain) was recorded in a study of T cell repertoires in cytomegalovirus infection. Study-wide background: Both a matching HLA type and CMV infection were indicated by public TCR beta signatures.

This clonotype was detected many times. Germline V gene sequence: CDR1 SGHVS, CDR2 FNYEAQ. The CDR3 runs 16 residues. Trimming stripped 0 bases from V and 3 bases from J, with 14 bases between. TCRdb reanalysed the reads using MiXCR and keeps one entry per CDR3 protein. The data contain approximately 190,000 distinct CDR3 sequences, 28% of them singletons. This chain joins TRBV7-6 and TRBJ1-1; no definite D call. The sequencing sample was made of PBMCs. The clonotype comes from a human donor in good health (CMV status not recorded). Some clones in this sample may be carry-over from other donors' samples. CDR3 amino acids: CASSLATAGLYTEAFF. CDR3 nucleotides: TGTGCCAGCAGCTTAGCGACGGCAGGTTTATACACTGAAGCTTTCTTT.